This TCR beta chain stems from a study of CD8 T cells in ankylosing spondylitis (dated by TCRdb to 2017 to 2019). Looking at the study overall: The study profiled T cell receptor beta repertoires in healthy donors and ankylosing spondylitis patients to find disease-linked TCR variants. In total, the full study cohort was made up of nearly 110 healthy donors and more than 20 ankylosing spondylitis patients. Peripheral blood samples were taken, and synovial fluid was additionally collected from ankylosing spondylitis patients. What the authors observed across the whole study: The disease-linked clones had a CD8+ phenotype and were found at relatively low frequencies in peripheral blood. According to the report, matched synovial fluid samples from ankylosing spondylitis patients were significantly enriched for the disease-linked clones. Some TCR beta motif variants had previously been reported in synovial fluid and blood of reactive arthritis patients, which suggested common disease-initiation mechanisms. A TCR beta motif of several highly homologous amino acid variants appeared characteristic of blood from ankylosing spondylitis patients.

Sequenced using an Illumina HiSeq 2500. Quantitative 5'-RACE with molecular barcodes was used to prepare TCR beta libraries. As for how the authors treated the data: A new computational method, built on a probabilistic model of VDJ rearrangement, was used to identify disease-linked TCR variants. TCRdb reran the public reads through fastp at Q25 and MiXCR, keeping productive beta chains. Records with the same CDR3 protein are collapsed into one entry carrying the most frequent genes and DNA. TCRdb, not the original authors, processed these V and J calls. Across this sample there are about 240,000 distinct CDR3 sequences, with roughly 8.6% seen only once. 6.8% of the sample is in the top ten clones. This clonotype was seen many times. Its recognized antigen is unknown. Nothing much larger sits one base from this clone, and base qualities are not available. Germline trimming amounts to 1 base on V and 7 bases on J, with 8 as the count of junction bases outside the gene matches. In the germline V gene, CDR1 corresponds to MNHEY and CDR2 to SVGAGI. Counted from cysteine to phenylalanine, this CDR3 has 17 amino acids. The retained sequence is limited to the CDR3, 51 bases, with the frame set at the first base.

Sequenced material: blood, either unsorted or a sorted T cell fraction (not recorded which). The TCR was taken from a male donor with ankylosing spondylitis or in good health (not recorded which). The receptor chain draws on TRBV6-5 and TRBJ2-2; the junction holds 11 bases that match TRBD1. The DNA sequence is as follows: TGTGCCAGCAGTTACTACGGGACAGGGGGTAGGATCGGGGAGCTGTTTTTT. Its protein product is CASSYYGTGGRIGELFF.